These 4 T cell receptor beta chains came from one sample sequenced in a study of graft-versus-host responses after intestinal transplantation. Here immunoSEQ multiplex PCR was the method, and the copy in TCRdb shows in-frame clones only, minus some. The repertoire holds tens of thousands of clones, with 30% to 40% as singletons. With roughly 200,000 irradiated, violet-dye-labeled stimulator cells, roughly 200,000 CFSE-labeled responder cells were plated. The sample consisted of alloreactive CD8+ T cells from a mixed lymphocyte reaction culture, taken before intestinal transplant. The subset here: CFSE-low proliferating T cells sorted from approximately 6-day pre-transplant mixed lymphocyte reaction (GvH or HvG direction). These receptors came from a human patient who received an intestinal transplant.

This clone was counted only a few times. V usage is TRBV9 and J usage is TRBJ2-1; TRBD2 aligns across 9 bases. The CDR3 has 17 amino acids. Germline V gives CDR1 SGDLS, CDR2 YYNGEE. The V gene end was trimmed by 4 bases and the J gene end by 0 bases; junction bases not matched to a gene: 8. CDR3 sequence reads: CASSTRLAGSSYNEQFF. CDR3 nucleotide sequence: TGTGCCAGCAGCACTCGTCTAGCGGGAAGCTCCTACAATGAGCAGTTCTTC.

This clone was picked up a small number of times. The V gene is TRBV7-6, the J gene TRBJ1-1, with D perhaps TRBD1 (5 bases). This CDR3 has 14 residues. Germline CDR1 is SGHVS and CDR2 is FNYEAQ. Trimming cost V 0 bases and J 7 bases, with 12 bases left between them. The CDR3 loop reads CASSLARTRSEAFF. CDR3 nucleotide sequence: TGTGCCAGCAGCTTAGCCCGGACAAGGAGTGAAGCTTTCTTT.

This clone was seen once. The rearrangement joins TRBV13 to TRBJ1-4, with a possible D match to TRBD1 (5 bases). The CDR3 loop spans 14 amino acids. Germline V gene data show CDR1 as PRHDT and CDR2 as FYEKMQ (reference sequence). V was shortened by 3 bases and J by 3 bases, with 8 bases between the two germline ends. The CDR3 protein is CASSFGTPNEKLFF. Here the CDR3 DNA reads TGTGCCAGCAGCTTCGGGACCCCTAATGAAAAACTGTTTTTT.

This clone was recorded only once. The rearrangement links TRBV9 to TRBJ2-3; D call uncertain. Between the trimmed V and J ends, which lost 0 bases and 0 bases, there was a span of 11 bases. This CDR3 is 16 amino acids long. The germline CDR1 and CDR2 sequences are SGDLS and YYNGEE. DNA for the CDR3: TGTGCCAGCAGCGTAGGGCGGTTTTCTAGCACAGATACGCAGTATTTT. It is translated as CASSVGRFSSTDTQYF.